One sample yielded the 28 T cell receptor beta chains listed below, sequenced in a study of control samples from healthy donors and cancer patients. Using immunoSEQ multiplex PCR, the repertoire was profiled, and TCRdb retains in-frame clones only, with some absent. The sample lists 55,000 to 80,000 clones; around 90% were seen once. Sequencing was carried out using PBMCs. Every receptor here comes from a man aged 55 to 70 with colorectal cancer.

J is TRBJ1-4 and V is TRBV19; TRBD1 aligns across 7 bases. This CDR3 spans 18 amino acids. Germline values: CDR1 LNHDA, CDR2 SQIVND (reference sequence). V was clipped by 5 bases and J by 7 bases; unmatched bases: 19. CDR3 nucleotide sequence: TGTGCCAGTAGTTCTACGAAATGGACAGGCCGAAGAGGTGAAAAACTGTTTTTT. Amino acid sequence: CASSSTKWTGRRGEKLFF.

The J gene is TRBJ1-4, the V gene TRBV27; no clear D gene. Trimming removed 1 base from V and 0 bases from J, with 6 bases in between. Germline CDR1 and CDR2: MNHEY and SMNVEV (reference sequence). The CDR3 runs 15 residues. CDR3 coding DNA: TGTGCCAGCAGTTTATATCTTGCAACTAATGAAAAACTGTTTTTT. Its protein product is CASSLYLATNEKLFF.

This clone was found once. The gene calls are TRBV28 and TRBJ2-5, with D perhaps matching TRBD1 or TRBD2 (5 bases each). Trimming removed 5 bases from V and 5 bases from J, with 21 bases in between. The CDR3 has 16 amino acids. The germline V gene has CDR1 MDHEN and CDR2 SYDVKM. The DNA for the CDR3 is TGTGCCAGCAGTGTGACCGGGACGTCTCCGGGGGAGACCCAGTACTTC. Amino acid sequence: CASSVTGTSPGETQYF.

The J gene is TRBJ2-3, the V gene TRBV11-2; D may be TRBD1 or TRBD2 (7 bases each). The CDR3 is 15 residues long. With 4 bases removed from V and 1 base from J, the gap between germline ends came to 12 bases. In germline, CDR1 is SGHAT, CDR2 FQNNGV. CDR3 bases: TGTGCCAGCAGCTGGCAGGGGGGGGGCACAGATACGCAGTATTTT. This gives the protein CASSWQGGGTDTQYF.

The chain uses TRBV25-1 and TRBJ2-3, with 7 positions matching TRBD1. Germline V gene data show CDR1 as MGHDK and CDR2 as SYGVNS. V shed 6 bases, J shed 2 bases, and the junction held 2 bases outside the gene matches. The CDR3 sequence is 13 residues long. For the CDR3, the DNA is TGTGCCAGCAGAGGACAGGTCACAGATACGCAGTATTTT. Protein product: CASRGQVTDTQYF. The full variable domain, in which reference TRBV25-1 and TRBJ2-3 provide the parts outside the CDR3, is EADIYQTPRYLVIGTGKKITLECSQTMGHDKMYWYQQDPGMELHLIHYSYGVNSTEKGDLSSESTVSRIRTEHFPLTLESARPSHTSQYLCASRGQVTDTQYFGPGTRLTVL.

J is TRBJ1-4 and V is TRBV30; 7 bases match TRBD1. J was trimmed by 4 bases and V by 2 bases; bases with no gene match: 7. CDR1 is GTSNPN and CDR2 is SVGIG in the germline V gene (reference sequence). The CDR3 contains 15 residues. Here the CDR3 DNA reads TGTGCCTGGAGTCCCCCGGGACAGCTTAATGAAAAACTGTTTTTT. It encodes CAWSPPGQLNEKLFF.

The gene calls are TRBV2 and TRBJ2-3, with D perhaps matching TRBD2 (6 bases). The CDR3 runs to 14 residues. CDR1 and CDR2 from the germline V gene are SNHLY and FYNNEI. V lost 11 bases and J lost 0, with 15 bases in between. CDR3 sequence reads: CAGGRDSSTDTQYF. CDR3 in DNA: TGTGCCGGTGGCCGGGACTCCAGCACAGATACGCAGTATTTT.

This clone was seen a single time. An end of the junction does not agree with germline; a read error may underlie this. The genes are TRBV3-1 (or the pseudogene TRBV3-2) and TRBJ2-5, with 9 bases fitting TRBD2. This CDR3 is 14 amino acids long. Germline CDR1 reads LGHDT; CDR2 reads YNNKEL (reference sequence). The CDR3 region has the DNA TGTGCCAGCAGACGTAGCGGGGGTCAAGAGACCCGGTACTTC. It encodes CASRRSGGQETRYF.

The genes are TRBV4-3 and TRBJ2-5; TRBD1 is a possible D gene (5 bases). V shed 1 base and J shed 1 base, with 10 bases lying between them. The CDR3 has 15 amino acids. Germline V CDR1 and CDR2: LGHNA, YSLEER. Here the CDR3 reads CASSQVPRVQETQYF. The CDR3 DNA is TGCGCCAGCAGCCAAGTACCCAGGGTCCAAGAGACCCAGTACTTC.

The chain uses TRBV10-1 and TRBJ2-1, with TRBD1 identical over 9 bases. The CDR3 length is 15 residues. Trimming removed 3 bases from V and 7 bases from J; junction bases left unmatched: 7. Germline V gene data show CDR1 as WNHNN and CDR2 as SYGVQD (reference sequence). The CDR3 is CASSDFGTGRNEQFF. DNA of the CDR3: TGCGCCAGCAGTGATTTCGGGACAGGGAGAAATGAGCAGTTCTTC.

The chain recombines TRBV6-5 with TRBJ1-2; possible D gene TRBD1, 6 bases. CDR3 length: 15 residues. The ends were cut back, 6 bases at V and 1 base at J, with 15 bases in the middle. CDR1 MNHEY and CDR2 SVGAGI come from the germline V gene. The chain's CDR3 is CASSRGGRINYGYTF. In nucleotides, the CDR3 is TGTGCCAGCAGCCGTGGGGGGCGCATTAACTATGGCTACACCTTC.

CDR3 in DNA: TGTGCCAGCTCACCCGACAGGAACATGAACACTGAAGCTTTCTTT. This translates into CASSPDRNMNTEAFF. This chain connects TRBV18 to TRBJ1-1; D is perhaps TRBD1 (6 bases). The V gene's germline CDR1 is KGHSH and CDR2 LQKENI. The CDR3 length is 15 residues. V was pared by 3 bases and J by 0 bases, with 11 bases between.

The chain recombines TRBV5-8 with TRBJ1-5; D is possibly TRBD1 (5 bases). V lost 4 bases and J lost 2, with 16 bases in between. Germline V gene data show CDR1 as SGHTS and CDR2 as YDEGEE. The CDR3 extends over 16 amino acids. The CDR3 spells CASSLWVGLGNQPQHF. CDR3 nucleotide sequence: TGTGCCAGCAGCCTTTGGGTGGGACTGGGCAATCAGCCCCAGCATTTT.

Turning to this clone: At one of its ends the junction is not consistent with the germline gene, which may arise from a read error. The rearrangement uses TRBV12-3 or TRBV12-4 and TRBJ2-7; D uncertain. This CDR3 has 11 amino acids. The CDR3 DNA reads TGTGCCAGCAGTTTCCTGGGGTGGGTAGACTTC. It translates to CASSFLGWVDF.

V and J are TRBV11-1 and TRBJ1-5; D remains ambiguous. Germline V gives CDR1 SGHAT, CDR2 FQDESV (reference sequence). This CDR3 has 13 amino acids. V was pared by 1 base and J by 4 bases, with 5 bases between. The CDR3 DNA reads TGTGCCAGCAGCTTAGAACGGAATCAGCCCCAGCATTTT. Translated: CASSLERNQPQHF.

V and J are TRBV7-2 and TRBJ1-6; no firm D call. The V and J ends lost 1 base and 9 bases respectively, with 16 bases between them. CDR3 length equals 16 residues. Germline V CDR1 and CDR2: SGHTA, FQGNSA. This CDR3 is CASSLVPVRDGSPLHF. In DNA form, the CDR3 reads TGTGCCAGCAGCTTAGTCCCTGTCAGAGACGGTTCACCCCTCCACTTT.

The chain has TRBV18 and TRBJ2-7; 9 nucleotides match TRBD1. CDR1 is KGHSH and CDR2 is LQKENI in the germline V gene. The CDR3 loop spans 14 amino acids. V dropped 3 bases and J dropped 3; count of bases not matched to a gene: 3. In nucleotides, the CDR3 is TGTGCCAGCTCACCGGGGACAGGGCTCTACGAGCAGTACTTC. Residues: CASSPGTGLYEQYF.

This sequence joins TRBV19 and TRBJ2-7; TRBD2 agrees at 10 bases. The V segment lost 4 bases and the J segment 4 bases; nucleotides outside the gene matches: 1. The CDR3 covers 13 residues. Germline assignment: CDR1 LNHDA and CDR2 SQIVND (reference sequence). The chain's CDR3 is CASSKGLAYEQYF. The CDR3 DNA reads TGTGCCAGTAGTAAGGGACTAGCGTACGAGCAGTACTTC. The full variable domain, rest sourced from reference TRBV19 and TRBJ2-7, is DGGITQSPKYLFRKEGQNVTLSCEQNLNHDAMYWYRQDPGQGLRLIYYSQIVNDFQKGDIAEGYSVSREKKESFPLTVTSAQKNPTAFYLCASSKGLAYEQYFGPGTRLTVT.

This sequence joins TRBV29-1 and TRBJ2-5, with D possibly being TRBD1 (6 bases). This CDR3 region has 12 residues. Germline values: CDR1 SQVTM, CDR2 ANQGSEA. V gave up 5 bases and J gave up 1 base, with 8 bases separating them. The CDR3 region has the DNA TGCAGCGTTCAGGGGACCCAAGAGACCCAGTACTTC. It yields the protein CSVQGTQETQYF. Using reference TRBV29-1 and TRBJ2-5 for the parts outside the CDR3, the full variable domain is SAVISQKPSRDICQRGTSLTIQCQVDSQVTMMFWYRQQPGQSLTLIATANQGSEATYESGFVIDKFPISRPNLTFSTLTVSNMSPEDSSIYLCSVQGTQETQYFGPGTRLLVL.

This sequence joins TRBV19 and TRBJ2-3, with TRBD2 matching over 9 bases. This CDR3 comprises 15 residues. Germline lookup yields CDR1 LNHDA and CDR2 SQIVND (reference sequence). Trimming at V came to 4 bases and at J to 6 bases, leaving 8 bases not matched to a gene. As DNA, the CDR3 is TGTGCCAGTAGTAGAGCGGGGGGTCCCCCGGATACGCAGTATTTT. Protein product: CASSRAGGPPDTQYF.

This sequence joins TRBV2 and TRBJ2-5, with 9 bases aligning to TRBD2. The ends lost 1 base at V and 7 bases at J; junction bases unmatched: 7. Germline-derived CDR1 and CDR2 are SNHLY and FYNNEI. The CDR3 runs 15 residues. CDR3 nucleotides: TGTGCCAGCAGTGAAGGGCGGGGGGGCCGCGGGACCCAGTACTTC. Its protein product is CASSEGRGGRGTQYF. The variable domain in full, with the rest retrieved from reference TRBV2 and TRBJ2-5, is EPEVTQTPSHQVTQMGQEVILRCVPISNHLYFYWYRQILGQKVEFLVSFYNNEISEKSEIFDDQFSVERPDGSNFTLKIRSTKLEDSAMYFCASSEGRGGRGTQYFGPGTRLLVL.

The chain is built from TRBV9 and TRBJ2-3; D gene unclear. Trimming took off 1 base at V and 0 bases at J, with 12 bases between the two ends. The CDR3 runs 16 residues. The V gene's germline CDR1 is SGDLS and CDR2 YYNGEE. The CDR3 DNA reads TGTGCCAGCAGCGTAAATGCTGGCGGTAGCACAGATACGCAGTATTTT. This gives the protein CASSVNAGGSTDTQYF.

This clone was counted a single time. The chain employs TRBV7-8 and TRBJ2-4; weak D call: TRBD2 (6 bases). The germline gives CDR1 SGHVS, CDR2 FQNEAQ. This CDR3 region has 13 residues. The V gene lost 4 bases and the J gene lost 6 bases, with 10 bases spanning the gap. CDR3 nucleotide sequence: TGTGCCAGCAGCTGGAGGGGTGGAAACATTCAGTACTTC. It is translated as CASSWRGGNIQYF.

CDR3 in amino acids: CASSSQTGRNTEAFF. CDR3 nucleotide sequence: TGTGCCAGCAGCTCTCAGACAGGAAGAAACACTGAAGCTTTCTTT. The V and J genes are TRBV7-2 and TRBJ1-1, with D perhaps matching TRBD1 (6 bases). There are 15 residues in the CDR3. CDR1 SGHTA and CDR2 FQGNSA come from the germline V gene. V was cut by 4 bases and J by 2 bases, with 14 bases left in between.

The V call is TRBV2, the J call TRBJ2-1; 15 bases agree with TRBD2. This CDR3 has 15 amino acids. V lost 4 bases to trimming and J lost 9 bases; unmatched junction nucleotides: 4. Germline V gene sequence: CDR1 SNHLY, CDR2 FYNNEI. For the CDR3, the DNA is TGTGCCAGCAGTGGTGGGACTAGCGGGGGGTCTGAGCAGTTCTTC. Protein sequence: CASSGGTSGGSEQFF.

The gene calls are TRBV28 and TRBJ2-7; 9 nucleotides agree with TRBD1. The CDR3 sequence is 15 residues long. V was clipped by 4 bases and J by 1 base; unmatched bases: 5. The germline V gene encodes CDR1 MDHEN and CDR2 SYDVKM. As DNA, the CDR3 is TGTGCCAGCAGTTCACCACAGGGGGCTTCCTACGAGCAGTACTTC. Translation gives CASSSPQGASYEQYF.

V and J are TRBV19 and TRBJ1-5, with no clear D. The germline V and J ends were trimmed by 3 bases and 9 bases, with 9 bases remaining between them. This CDR3 has 12 residues. CDR1 is LNHDA and CDR2 is SQIVND in the germline V gene (reference sequence). Written as DNA, the CDR3 is TGTGCCAGTAGTATGATCAAGCTGCCCCAGCATTTT. Translating it yields CASSMIKLPQHF.

This chain connects TRBV2 to TRBJ2-5; tentatively, D is TRBD2 (6 bases). Looked up from germline, CDR1 is SNHLY and CDR2 is FYNNEI. With 6 bases removed from V and 2 bases from J, the gap between germline ends came to 19 bases. The CDR3 is 16 residues long. This chain's CDR3 is CASRNISPGEQETQYF. The DNA for the CDR3 is TGTGCCAGCAGAAACATATCCCCGGGGGAGCAAGAGACCCAGTACTTC.